These T cell receptor beta chains were read from a single sample in a study of T cell changes during pregnancy in multiple sclerosis. Some clones are missing from TCRdb's copy, which holds only in-frame ones; the method was immunoSEQ multiplex PCR. The sample lists under 50,000 clones; roughly 88% were seen once. The sequences come from peripheral blood, collected in the first trimester of pregnancy. These receptors all come from a female donor in good health, enrolled as a control in a pregnancy study. CDR3s include the opening cysteine and the closing phenylalanine or tryptophan. Clone size is stated in some rows and not others, as once, few, many or a class when expanded.

v_call	clone_size	cdr3_aa
TRBV5-1	-	CASSLDGQVNTEAFF
TRBV5-1	-	CASSPETAQGYTF
TRBV19	-	CASSSRQGGNYGYTF
TRBV5-1	-	CASSRLAGGLDSTAPPYTQYF
TRBV5-4	once	CASSLYAGGFTDTQYF
TRBV28	-	CASSLGRGDTEAFF
TRBV6-1	-	CASGRDRGGTEAFF
TRBV10-3	-	CAISESKLNTEAFF
TRBV6-1	-	CASSESRTGNTNTEAFF
TRBV5-4	-	CASSSDRGREQTEAFF
TRBV14	once	CASSQGTRVYEQYF
TRBV11-2	few	CASSLNRGRNIQYF